This entry lists 20 T cell receptor beta chains sequenced from one sample in a study of blood T cell repertoires in COVID-19. TCRdb's copy holds only in-frame clones and misses some; the assay was immunoSEQ multiplex PCR. The table has some 230,000 clones, approximately 86% seen once. The sequencing input was peripheral blood. All receptors derive from a woman in her forties or fifties with COVID-19, enrolled during active disease.

The rearrangement links TRBV27 to TRBJ2-5; D ambiguous. From germline, CDR1 is MNHEY and CDR2 SMNVEV (reference sequence). V lost 4 bases and J lost 4, with 13 bases in between. The CDR3 runs to 14 residues. The CDR3 spells CASSSPSKSETQYF. CDR3 nucleotides: TGTGCCAGCAGTTCTCCATCTAAATCAGAGACCCAGTACTTC.

V gene TRBV5-4 combines with J gene TRBJ2-3; 10 nucleotides line up with TRBD2. Germline CDR1 reads SGHNT; CDR2 reads YYREEE (reference sequence). The CDR3 is 18 residues long. The J segment lost 0 bases and the V segment lost 6 bases, leaving 13 bases of the junction unmatched. In DNA form, the CDR3 reads TGTGCCAGCATCGACCCCAGAGAGCGGGGGGGCAGCACAGATACGCAGTATTTT. It yields the protein CASIDPRERGGSTDTQYF.

V usage is TRBV5-4 and J usage is TRBJ2-1, with TRBD2 as a possible D gene (6 bases). Trimming left V 3 bases short and J 6 bases short, with 16 bases between. This CDR3 spans 15 amino acids. Germline CDR1 is SGHNT and CDR2 is YYREEE (reference sequence). CDR3 region: CASSSVGGRGNEQFF. The CDR3 bases are TGTGCCAGCAGCTCAGTGGGGGGAAGGGGCAATGAGCAGTTCTTC.

The V and J genes are TRBV7-2 and TRBJ2-1; 10 nucleotides line up with TRBD2. The CDR3 length is 17 residues. The germline gives CDR1 SGHTA, CDR2 FQGNSA. V dropped 2 bases and J dropped 0; count of bases not matched to a gene: 4. The CDR3 is CASSLRSGGVSYNEQFF. CDR3 coding DNA: TGTGCCAGCAGCTTACGCAGCGGGGGGGTCTCCTACAATGAGCAGTTCTTC.

The chain employs TRBV9 and TRBJ1-2, with 11 bases aligning to TRBD1. Losses at the gene ends were 3 bases for V and 4 bases for J; bases not matched to a gene: 5. Germline V CDR1 and CDR2: SGDLS, YYNGEE. The CDR3 has 15 amino acids. In DNA, the CDR3 is TGTGCCAGCAGCGGAGGGACAGGGGGGATCTATGGCTACACCTTC. Translating gives CASSGGTGGIYGYTF.

The V call is TRBV19, the J call TRBJ1-5; no reliable D call. The CDR3 has 14 residues. The germline V gene encodes CDR1 LNHDA and CDR2 SQIVND (reference sequence). V gave up 5 bases and J gave up 7 bases, with 15 bases separating them. CDR3 sequence reads: CASSPVLTGQPQHF. As DNA, the CDR3 is TGTGCCAGTAGTCCGGTCCTCACGGGACAGCCCCAGCATTTT.

This chain connects TRBV27 to TRBJ1-1, with TRBD1 as a possible D gene (5 bases). Trimming stripped 3 bases from V and 4 bases from J, with 12 bases between. This CDR3 is 14 amino acids long. In germline, CDR1 is MNHEY, CDR2 SMNVEV (reference sequence). CDR3 residues: CASSFSGGGTEAFF. DNA of the CDR3: TGTGCCAGCAGTTTTAGTGGGGGGGGCACTGAAGCTTTCTTT.

This clone has only a few counts. The rearrangement joins TRBV5-1 to TRBJ2-3; D might be TRBD1 (6 bases). The CDR3 sequence is 14 residues long. Trimming pared 7 bases from V and 5 bases from J, leaving 17 bases between. Germline-derived CDR1 and CDR2 are SGHRS and YFSETQ. CDR3 sequence (DNA): TGCGCCAGCTCCTGGGGGCTAGCCGAAGATACGCAGTATTTT. This encodes CASSWGLAEDTQYF. Based on the CDR3 plus reference TRBV5-1 and TRBJ2-3, the full variable domain is KAGVTQTPRYLIKTRGQQVTLSCSPISGHRSVSWYQQTPGQGLQFLFEYFSETQRNKGNFPGRFSGRQFSNSRSEMNVSTLELGDSALYLCASSWGLAEDTQYFGPGTRLTVL.

In DNA, the CDR3 is TGTGCCACTACAGGGTCCTTCAACACTGAAGCTTTCTTT. It yields the protein CATTGSFNTEAFF. The chain joins TRBV10-3 to TRBJ1-1; tentative D call: TRBD1 (6 bases). The CDR3 runs to 13 residues. V lost 10 bases and J 2 bases, leaving 14 bases between the germline ends. Germline CDR1 is ENHRY and CDR2 is SYGVKD.

The chain employs TRBV7-8 and TRBJ2-5; TRBD2 matches at 16 bases. Germline V gene lookup returns CDR1 SGHVS and CDR2 FQNEAQ. The J segment lost 2 bases and the V segment lost 5 bases, leaving 2 bases of the junction unmatched. This CDR3 region has 16 residues. CDR3: CASSPGLAGGQETQYF. In nucleotides, the CDR3 is TGTGCCAGCAGCCCGGGACTAGCGGGGGGGCAAGAGACCCAGTACTTC.

This clone has more than one count but fewer than ten. The chain has TRBV6-5 and TRBJ2-2; D not certain. V lost 7 bases to trimming and J lost 4 bases, with 10 bases between them. Germline CDR1 reads MNHEY; CDR2 reads SVGAGI. CDR3 size: 13 residues. The CDR3 nucleotides are TGTGCCAGCACTTCCCTTTTCACCGGGGAGCTGTTTTTT. This translates into CASTSLFTGELFF.

The count of this clone is one. The V and J genes are TRBV9 and TRBJ2-2; 14 bases align to TRBD2. Germline V gene lookup returns CDR1 SGDLS and CDR2 YYNGEE. Losses at the gene ends were 1 base for V and 4 bases for J; bases not matched to a gene: 12. This CDR3 has 20 amino acids. For the CDR3, the DNA is TGTGCCAGCAGCGTATGGGGTGGGACTAGCGGGGGAATAGGCACCGGGGAGCTGTTTTTT. It codes for CASSVWGGTSGGIGTGELFF.

This clone has more than one count but fewer than ten. The genes are TRBV12-3 or TRBV12-4 and TRBJ1-2; 7 bases align to TRBD1. Germline trimming cut 5 bases from V and 5 bases from J; bases unmatched to any gene: 2. The CDR3 contains 12 residues. In DNA form, the CDR3 reads TGTGCCAGCAGTACAGGGGTATATGGCTACACCTTC. Translated: CASSTGVYGYTF.

This clone appeared a single time. V is TRBV6-2 or TRBV6-3 and J is TRBJ2-5; the D gene is possibly TRBD1 (5 bases). Germline-derived CDR1 and CDR2 are MNHEY and SVGEGT. The CDR3 contains 13 residues. Trimming stripped 5 bases from V and 6 bases from J, with 13 bases between. For the CDR3, the DNA is TGTGCCAGCAGTCACGACAGTAGACAGACCCAGTACTTC. Protein sequence: CASSHDSRQTQYF.

The chain links TRBV19 to TRBJ1-6, with 7 bases matching TRBD1. Trimming took 6 bases from V and 10 from J; bases not matched to a gene: 12. The CDR3 is 15 residues long. Per germline, CDR1 LNHDA and CDR2 SQIVND (reference sequence). In nucleotides, the CDR3 is TGTGCCAGTAGGGACGGTAGAAGGGGGCGATCACCCCTCCACTTT. This sequence encodes CASRDGRRGRSPLHF.

The chain couples TRBV27 to TRBJ1-6, with 7 bases identical to TRBD1. This CDR3 contains 17 residues. The junction had 15 bases not matched to a gene; V was cut back by 5 bases and J by 8 bases. Germline V gene sequence: CDR1 MNHEY, CDR2 SMNVEV (reference sequence). CDR3 loop: CASSRGTDPSSDSPLHF. DNA of the CDR3: TGTGCCAGCAGTAGGGGGACAGACCCATCTAGTGATTCACCCCTCCACTTT.

V is TRBV14 and J is TRBJ1-1, with 8 positions matching TRBD1. With 7 bases clipped from V and 5 bases from J, the junction kept 9 bases outside the gene matches. Germline V gene data show CDR1 as SGHDN and CDR2 as FVKESK. The CDR3 runs 14 residues. The DNA of the CDR3 is TGTGCCAGCAACGTTCAGGGGGCGCGGACTGAAGCTTTCTTT. Protein: CASNVQGARTEAFF.

The chain carries TRBV7-9 and TRBJ2-7, with a weak D call TRBD2 (6 bases). The CDR3 is 13 residues long. V was trimmed by 7 bases and J by 1 base, leaving 11 bases between them. Germline V lookup: CDR1 SEHNR, CDR2 FQNEAQ (reference sequence). CDR3 nucleotide sequence: TGTGCCAGCACCCGCGGGGTTTCCTACGAGCAGTACTTC. Residues: CASTRGVSYEQYF.

This chain links TRBV27 with TRBJ1-2; 11 nucleotides agree with TRBD1. Losses at the gene ends were 7 bases for V and 8 bases for J; bases not matched to a gene: 9. The CDR3 totals 14 residues. CDR1 is MNHEY, CDR2 SMNVEV, per germline (reference sequence). CDR3 DNA: TGTGCCAGCACGGGGACAGGGGGGTCGCGGGGCTACACCTTC. It codes for CASTGTGGSRGYTF.

This clone was found a few times. The rearrangement uses TRBV28 and TRBJ2-1; D remains ambiguous. Germline loops: CDR1 MDHEN, CDR2 SYDVKM. The V end lost 6 bases, the J end lost 2 bases, and 14 bases lay between the germline ends. The CDR3 is 15 amino acids. This CDR3 is CASSHYLAPYNEQFF. The CDR3 nucleotides read TGTGCCAGCAGCCATTACTTAGCCCCCTACAATGAGCAGTTCTTC.